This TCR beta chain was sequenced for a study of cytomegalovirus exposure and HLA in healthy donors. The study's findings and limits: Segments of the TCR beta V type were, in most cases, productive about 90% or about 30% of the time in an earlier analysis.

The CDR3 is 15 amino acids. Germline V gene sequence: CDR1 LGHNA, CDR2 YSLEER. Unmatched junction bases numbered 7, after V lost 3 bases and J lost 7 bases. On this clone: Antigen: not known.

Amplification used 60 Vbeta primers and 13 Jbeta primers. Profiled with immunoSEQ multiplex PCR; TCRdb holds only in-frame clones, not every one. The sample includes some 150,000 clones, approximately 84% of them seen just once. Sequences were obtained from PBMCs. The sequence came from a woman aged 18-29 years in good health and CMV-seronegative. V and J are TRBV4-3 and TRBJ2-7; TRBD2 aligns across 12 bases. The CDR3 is CASSQGLAGGREQYF. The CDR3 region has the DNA TGCGCCAGCAGCCAGGGACTAGCGGGTGGTCGTGAGCAGTACTTC.